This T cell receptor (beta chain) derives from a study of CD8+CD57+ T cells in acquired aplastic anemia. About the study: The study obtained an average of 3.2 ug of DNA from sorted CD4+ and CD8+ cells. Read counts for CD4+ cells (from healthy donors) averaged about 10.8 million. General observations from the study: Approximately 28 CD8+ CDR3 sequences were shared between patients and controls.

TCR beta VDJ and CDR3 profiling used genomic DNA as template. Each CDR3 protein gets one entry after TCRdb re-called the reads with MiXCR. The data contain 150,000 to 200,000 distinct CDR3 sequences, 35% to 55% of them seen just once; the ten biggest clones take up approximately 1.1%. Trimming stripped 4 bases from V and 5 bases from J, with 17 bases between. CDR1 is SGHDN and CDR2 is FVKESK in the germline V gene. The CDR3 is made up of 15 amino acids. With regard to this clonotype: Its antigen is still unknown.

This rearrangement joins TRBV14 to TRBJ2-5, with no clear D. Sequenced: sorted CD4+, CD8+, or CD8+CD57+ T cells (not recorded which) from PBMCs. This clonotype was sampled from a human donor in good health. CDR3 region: CASSPLGGGGETQYF. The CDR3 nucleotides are TGTGCCAGCAGCCCCCTCGGCGGTGGTGGGGAGACCCAGTACTTC.